These T cell receptor beta chains were read from a single sample in a study of regulatory T cells in long-lasting Graves disease. MiXCR was run by TCRdb on the multiplex PCR reads, yielding one entry per CDR3 protein. The sample carries about 400,000 distinct CDR3 sequences, approximately 16% recorded once. The sample was also linked to a second study, of T cells in Graves' hyperthyroidism and ophthalmopathy.

Here the sequenced sample was peripheral blood mononuclear cells (PBMCs), taken at new diagnosis, from a patient treated with antithyroid drugs. The source is a woman between 40 and 55 years old with Graves disease. Both conserved end residues are part of each CDR3. The order of the fields is D gene, V gene, clone size, J gene, CDR3 protein, CDR3 DNA. The D gene is left open where the match is weak. The size entry is marked missing in some rows and otherwise reads once, few, many or a size class.

d_call: .
v_call: TRBV7-9
clone_size: many
j_call: TRBJ2-1
cdr3_aa: CASSPPGGNEQFF
cdr3_nt: TGTGCCAGCAGCCCACCAGGGGGGAATGAGCAGTTCTTC

d_call: .
v_call: TRBV15
clone_size: .
j_call: TRBJ2-4
cdr3_aa: CATSSERDGKNIQYF
cdr3_nt: TGTGCCACCAGCAGCGAGAGGGATGGCAAAAACATTCAGTACTTC

d_call: .
v_call: TRBV7-6
clone_size: .
j_call: TRBJ1-5
cdr3_aa: CASSSVGGNQPQHF
cdr3_nt: TGTGCCAGCAGCTCAGTAGGCGGCAATCAGCCCCAGCATTTT

d_call: TRBD1
v_call: TRBV7-9
clone_size: many
j_call: TRBJ2-3
cdr3_aa: CASSPTGTATEDTDTQYF
cdr3_nt: TGTGCCAGCAGCCCGACCGGGACAGCTACGGAGGACACAGATACGCAGTATTTT

d_call: .
v_call: TRBV27
clone_size: many
j_call: TRBJ2-1
cdr3_aa: CASSHDGYNEQFF
cdr3_nt: TGTGCCAGCAGTCACGACGGGTACAATGAGCAGTTCTTC

d_call: TRBD1
v_call: TRBV28
clone_size: many
j_call: TRBJ1-6
cdr3_aa: CASSLDRVYNSPLHF
cdr3_nt: TGTGCCAGCAGTTTAGACAGGGTATATAATTCACCCCTCCACTTT

d_call: .
v_call: TRBV7-2
clone_size: .
j_call: TRBJ2-1
cdr3_aa: CASSFGSYNKQFF
cdr3_nt: TGTGCCAGCAGCTTTGGTAGCTACAATAAGCAGTTCTTC

d_call: TRBD1
v_call: TRBV24-1
clone_size: many
j_call: TRBJ2-1
cdr3_aa: CATSGPERTGGVFNEQFF
cdr3_nt: TGTGCCACCAGTGGGCCTGAACGGACAGGGGGCGTTTTTAATGAGCAGTTCTTC

d_call: TRBD1
v_call: TRBV9
clone_size: few
j_call: TRBJ1-1
cdr3_aa: CASSVGKTGSDTEAFF
cdr3_nt: TGTGCCAGCAGCGTAGGAAAGACAGGGAGCGACACTGAAGCTTTCTTT

d_call: TRBD2
v_call: TRBV2
clone_size: .
j_call: TRBJ2-3
cdr3_aa: CASSALLAGHDTDTQYF
cdr3_nt: TGTGCCAGCAGTGCGCTACTAGCGGGACACGACACAGATACGCAGTATTTT

d_call: TRBD1
v_call: TRBV28
clone_size: .
j_call: TRBJ1-1
cdr3_aa: CASSSRDRFSEAFF
cdr3_nt: TGTGCCAGCAGTTCACGGGACAGATTTTCTGAAGCTTTCTTT

d_call: TRBD2
v_call: TRBV20-1
clone_size: .
j_call: TRBJ2-7
cdr3_aa: CSARTSGSNREQYF
cdr3_nt: TGCAGTGCTAGAACTAGCGGGAGCAATCGGGAGCAGTACTTC

d_call: .
v_call: TRBV6-1
clone_size: many
j_call: TRBJ1-5
cdr3_aa: CASSPGINQPQHF
cdr3_nt: TGTGCCAGCAGTCCAGGGATCAATCAGCCCCAGCATTTT

d_call: .
v_call: TRBV7-2
clone_size: few
j_call: TRBJ2-2
cdr3_aa: CASTLLGAGELFF
cdr3_nt: TGTGCCAGCACATTGCTTGGGGCCGGGGAGCTGTTTTTT

d_call: .
v_call: TRBV11-3
clone_size: many
j_call: TRBJ2-1
cdr3_aa: CASSFGGVGYNEQFF
cdr3_nt: TGTGCCAGCAGCTTTGGGGGAGTGGGGTACAATGAGCAGTTCTTC

d_call: .
v_call: TRBV12-3/TRBV12-4
clone_size: many
j_call: TRBJ2-7
cdr3_aa: CASSSGFFYEQYF
cdr3_nt: TGTGCCAGCAGTTCGGGCTTCTTCTACGAGCAGTACTTC

d_call: TRBD2
v_call: TRBV27
clone_size: many
j_call: TRBJ2-1
cdr3_aa: CASSWAGLAGENEQFF
cdr3_nt: TGTGCCAGCAGTTGGGCGGGACTAGCGGGAGAAAATGAGCAGTTCTTC

d_call: TRBD2
v_call: TRBV7-2
clone_size: many
j_call: TRBJ2-1
cdr3_aa: CASSLATSTYNNEQFF
cdr3_nt: TGTGCCAGCAGCTTAGCGACTAGCACGTACAACAATGAGCAGTTCTTC

d_call: TRBD2
v_call: TRBV2
clone_size: .
j_call: TRBJ2-2
cdr3_aa: CASSLTSGKNTGELFF
cdr3_nt: TGTGCCAGCAGTCTGACTAGCGGGAAGAACACCGGGGAGCTGTTTTTT

d_call: TRBD2
v_call: TRBV28
clone_size: many
j_call: TRBJ2-3
cdr3_aa: CASNASGTSGTATLTDTQYF
cdr3_nt: TGTGCCAGCAATGCCTCCGGGACTAGCGGGACGGCAACCCTCACAGATACGCAGTATTTT

d_call: TRBD1
v_call: TRBV3-1
clone_size: many
j_call: TRBJ2-3
cdr3_aa: CASSLATGQGADTQYF
cdr3_nt: TGTGCCAGCAGCCTAGCCACAGGACAGGGGGCAGATACGCAGTATTTT

d_call: .
v_call: TRBV28
clone_size: many
j_call: TRBJ2-7
cdr3_aa: CASSHGTYEQYF
cdr3_nt: TGTGCCAGCAGCCATGGGACCTACGAGCAGTACTTC

d_call: TRBD2
v_call: TRBV28
clone_size: many
j_call: TRBJ2-3
cdr3_aa: CASSTSAEYTDTQYF
cdr3_nt: TGTGCCAGCAGTACTAGCGCCGAATACACAGATACGCAGTATTTT

d_call: .
v_call: TRBV29-1
clone_size: .
j_call: TRBJ1-1
cdr3_aa: CSVEGRLATEAFF
cdr3_nt: TGCAGCGTTGAGGGGAGACTGGCGACTGAAGCTTTCTTT

d_call: .
v_call: TRBV4-3
clone_size: .
j_call: TRBJ1-3
cdr3_aa: CASSQDSRAGNTIYF
cdr3_nt: TGCGCCAGCAGCCAAGATAGCAGGGCTGGAAACACCATATATTTT

d_call: TRBD2
v_call: TRBV19
clone_size: .
j_call: TRBJ2-1
cdr3_aa: CASSTFGLADHNEQFF
cdr3_nt: TGTGCCAGTAGTACTTTCGGACTAGCGGATCACAATGAGCAGTTCTTC

d_call: .
v_call: TRBV12-3/TRBV12-4
clone_size: .
j_call: TRBJ2-3
cdr3_aa: CASSLEGFSDMQYF
cdr3_nt: TGTGCCAGCAGTTTAGAGGGCTTCTCAGATATGCAGTATTTT

d_call: .
v_call: TRBV30
clone_size: many
j_call: TRBJ1-5
cdr3_aa: CAWSDASNQPQHF
cdr3_nt: TGTGCCTGGAGTGATGCTTCCAATCAGCCCCAGCATTTT

d_call: TRBD2
v_call: TRBV12-3/TRBV12-4
clone_size: many
j_call: TRBJ2-7
cdr3_aa: CASSLFLAGGSHEQYF
cdr3_nt: TGTGCCAGCAGTTTGTTCCTAGCGGGAGGGTCCCACGAGCAGTACTTC

d_call: TRBD1
v_call: TRBV15
clone_size: many
j_call: TRBJ2-5
cdr3_aa: CATTSPPGQGQETQYF
cdr3_nt: TGTGCCACCACCTCCCCTCCTGGACAGGGACAAGAGACCCAGTACTTC

d_call: TRBD2
v_call: TRBV11-2
clone_size: few
j_call: TRBJ2-2
cdr3_aa: CASSFLAREWNTGELFF
cdr3_nt: TGTGCCAGCAGCTTTCTGGCGCGGGAGTGGAACACCGGGGAGCTGTTTTTT

d_call: TRBD2
v_call: TRBV7-3
clone_size: .
j_call: TRBJ2-5
cdr3_aa: CASSLYAGTSRQETQYF
cdr3_nt: TGTGCCAGCAGCCTTTACGCCGGGACTAGTAGACAAGAGACCCAGTACTTC

d_call: .
v_call: TRBV2
clone_size: many
j_call: TRBJ2-2
cdr3_aa: CASSPVSGYLNTGELFF
cdr3_nt: TGTGCCAGCAGTCCCGTTAGCGGCTATTTGAACACCGGGGAGCTGTTTTTT

d_call: TRBD2
v_call: TRBV7-9
clone_size: .
j_call: TRBJ2-3
cdr3_aa: CASSPIYIAGGADTQYF
cdr3_nt: TGTGCCAGCAGTCCCATCTATATAGCGGGAGGGGCAGATACGCAGTATTTT

d_call: TRBD1
v_call: TRBV19
clone_size: many
j_call: TRBJ1-1
cdr3_aa: CASSIETPRGHTEAFF
cdr3_nt: TGTGCCAGTAGTATCGAGACGCCTAGGGGGCACACTGAAGCTTTCTTT

d_call: .
v_call: TRBV6-1
clone_size: many
j_call: TRBJ2-2
cdr3_aa: CASSRGAGELFF
cdr3_nt: TGTGCCAGCAGTCGTGGGGCCGGGGAGCTGTTTTTT

d_call: TRBD2
v_call: TRBV20-1
clone_size: many
j_call: TRBJ2-5
cdr3_aa: CSALAGLAGIETQYF
cdr3_nt: TGCAGTGCCCTTGCGGGACTAGCGGGCATAGAGACCCAGTACTTC

d_call: TRBD2
v_call: TRBV19
clone_size: many
j_call: TRBJ2-7
cdr3_aa: CASSTSGYEQYF
cdr3_nt: TGTGCCAGTAGTACTAGCGGCTACGAGCAGTACTTC

d_call: .
v_call: TRBV4-1
clone_size: few
j_call: TRBJ1-2
cdr3_aa: CASSPQRQGATVYGYTF
cdr3_nt: TGCGCCAGCAGCCCCCAGAGACAAGGGGCCACAGTCTATGGCTACACCTTC

d_call: .
v_call: TRBV6-1
clone_size: .
j_call: TRBJ1-3
cdr3_aa: CASSHTGWPGNTIYF
cdr3_nt: TGTGCCAGCAGTCACACCGGGTGGCCTGGAAACACCATATATTTT

d_call: .
v_call: TRBV30
clone_size: few
j_call: TRBJ2-5
cdr3_aa: CAWTRVQTQETQYF
cdr3_nt: TGTGCCTGGACTCGGGTACAGACCCAAGAGACCCAGTACTTC

d_call: .
v_call: TRBV27
clone_size: .
j_call: TRBJ2-2
cdr3_aa: CASSPPPRQNTGELFF
cdr3_nt: TGTGCCAGCAGTCCCCCTCCGCGACAGAACACCGGGGAGCTGTTTTTT

d_call: TRBD2
v_call: TRBV14
clone_size: few
j_call: TRBJ2-3
cdr3_aa: CASSDYPGTSGSADTQYF
cdr3_nt: TGTGCCAGCAGCGATTATCCCGGGACTAGCGGGAGCGCAGATACGCAGTATTTT

d_call: .
v_call: TRBV28
clone_size: .
j_call: TRBJ1-5
cdr3_aa: CASSLLITGLNQPQHF
cdr3_nt: TGTGCCAGCAGTTTATTAATCACAGGGTTGAATCAGCCCCAGCATTTT

d_call: TRBD2
v_call: TRBV28
clone_size: .
j_call: TRBJ2-7
cdr3_aa: CASMGAGDPYEQYF
cdr3_nt: TGTGCCAGCATGGGAGCGGGAGATCCCTACGAGCAGTACTTC

d_call: .
v_call: TRBV11-2
clone_size: many
j_call: TRBJ1-2
cdr3_aa: CASSLGTGGYYGYTF
cdr3_nt: TGTGCCAGCAGCTTAGGTACCGGCGGGTACTATGGCTACACCTTC

d_call: .
v_call: TRBV9
clone_size: few
j_call: TRBJ2-1
cdr3_aa: CASSADNNEQFF
cdr3_nt: TGTGCCAGCAGCGCCGACAACAATGAGCAGTTCTTC

d_call: .
v_call: TRBV4-1
clone_size: .
j_call: TRBJ2-7
cdr3_aa: CASSQVDLSSYEQYF
cdr3_nt: TGCGCCAGCAGCCAGGTAGATCTGAGCTCCTACGAGCAGTACTTC

d_call: TRBD1
v_call: TRBV20-1
clone_size: many
j_call: TRBJ2-7
cdr3_aa: CSAKGQGLSDEQYF
cdr3_nt: TGCAGTGCGAAAGGACAGGGATTGTCTGACGAGCAGTACTTC

d_call: TRBD1
v_call: TRBV9
clone_size: .
j_call: TRBJ2-4
cdr3_aa: CASSVSGTGGYIQYF
cdr3_nt: TGTGCCAGCAGCGTTTCCGGGACAGGGGGGTACATTCAGTACTTC

d_call: .
v_call: TRBV20-1
clone_size: many
j_call: TRBJ2-3
cdr3_aa: CSADLATSTDTQYF
cdr3_nt: TGCAGTGCGGATCTAGCGACTAGCACAGATACGCAGTATTTT

d_call: TRBD2
v_call: TRBV12-5
clone_size: many
j_call: TRBJ2-1
cdr3_aa: CASGLVGEAGATYNEQFF
cdr3_nt: TGTGCTAGTGGTTTGGTAGGGGAAGCGGGAGCCACCTACAATGAGCAGTTCTTC